The 24 T cell receptor beta chains in this list originate from one sample, sequenced in a study of shared clonotypes between healthy human individuals. The table came from immunoSEQ multiplex PCR; TCRdb's copy has only in-frame clones and leaves some out. The sample records millions of clones, 93% being singletons. Sequenced sample: naive CD4+ T cells from PBMCs. As to subset: CD45RA+ positively selected. The origin of the receptors is a man younger than 30 in good health. Some clones in this sample may be carry-over from other donors' samples.

V usage is TRBV6-6 and J usage is TRBJ1-4; D unresolved. This CDR3 is built from 16 residues. V was clipped by 0 bases and J by 7 bases, with 15 bases between them. CDR1 and CDR2 (germline): MNHNY, SVGAGI (reference sequence). The CDR3 here is CASSYSTVQSGEKLFF. DNA for the CDR3: TGTGCCAGCAGTTACTCGACGGTGCAATCGGGTGAAAAACTGTTTTTT.

V gene TRBV7-3 combines with J gene TRBJ2-3; D is unresolved. V was clipped by 2 bases and J by 4 bases, with 13 bases between them. The CDR3 is made up of 15 amino acids. Germline-derived CDR1 and CDR2 are SGHTA and FQGTGA. CDR3 region: CASSLRTSTADTQYF. Written as DNA, the CDR3 is TGTGCCAGCAGCTTACGGACCTCGACCGCAGATACGCAGTATTTT.

V gene TRBV11-2 combines with J gene TRBJ2-7, with 7 bases matching TRBD1. CDR1 SGHAT and CDR2 FQNNGV come from the germline V gene. V trimming: 4 bases; J trimming: 0 bases; junction bases outside the gene matches: 3. The CDR3 spans 14 residues. The CDR3 DNA is TGTGCCAGCAGCTATAACAGGGGCTCCTACGAGCAGTACTTC. It specifies CASSYNRGSYEQYF. Variable domain in full (rest from reference TRBV11-2 and TRBJ2-7): EAGVAQSPRYKIIEKRQSVAFWCNPISGHATLYWYQQILGQGPKLLIQFQNNGVVDDSQLPKDRFSAERLKGVDSTLKIQPAKLEDSAVYLCASSYNRGSYEQYFGPGTRLTVT.

The chain employs TRBV11-2 and TRBJ2-1; D perhaps matches TRBD1 (5 bases). CDR1 and CDR2 from the germline V gene are SGHAT and FQNNGV. V was clipped by 3 bases and J by 7 bases, with 10 bases between them. The length of the CDR3 is 13 residues. The CDR3 here is CASSLEQANEQFF. DNA for the CDR3: TGTGCCAGCAGCTTGGAACAGGCTAATGAGCAGTTCTTC. The full variable domain, rest sourced from reference TRBV11-2 and TRBJ2-1, is EAGVAQSPRYKIIEKRQSVAFWCNPISGHATLYWYQQILGQGPKLLIQFQNNGVVDDSQLPKDRFSAERLKGVDSTLKIQPAKLEDSAVYLCASSLEQANEQFFGPGTRLTVL.

J is TRBJ1-1 and V is TRBV28; D is unresolved. Germline V gene sequence: CDR1 MDHEN, CDR2 SYDVKM. V was shortened by 2 bases and J by 7 bases, with 14 bases between the two germline ends. The CDR3 loop spans 14 amino acids. CDR3 nucleotides: TGTGCCAGCAGTTTACCCATGGCCAACGGTGAAGCTTTCTTT. Its protein is CASSLPMANGEAFF.

V and J are TRBV30 and TRBJ1-3; D not certain. Trimming shortened V by 2 bases and J by 4 bases, and 6 bases separated the two germline ends. CDR1 is GTSNPN and CDR2 is SVGIG in the germline V gene (reference sequence). The CDR3 loop spans 12 amino acids. This CDR3 reads CAWSPWGNTIYF. In DNA, the CDR3 is TGTGCCTGGAGTCCCTGGGGAAACACCATATATTTT.

The J gene is TRBJ2-5, the V gene TRBV11-2; 10 bases match TRBD2. Per the germline V gene, CDR1 is SGHAT and CDR2 is FQNNGV. The CDR3 sequence is 16 residues long. After removal of 6 bases from V and 1 base from J, the junction contained 8 bases not matched to a gene. The CDR3 region is CASRQPSGRAQETQYF. CDR3 nucleotides: TGTGCCAGCAGGCAACCTAGCGGGAGAGCCCAAGAGACCCAGTACTTC.

V usage is TRBV6-6 and J usage is TRBJ2-3; TRBD2 might be the D (6 bases). CDR3 length: 16 residues. Germline values: CDR1 MNHNY, CDR2 SVGAGI (reference sequence). V was cut by 2 bases and J by 0 bases, with 12 bases left in between. In DNA form, the CDR3 reads TGTGCCAGCAGTTACGGTTTGCGGGATAGCACAGATACGCAGTATTTT. This encodes CASSYGLRDSTDTQYF.

J is TRBJ1-5 and V is TRBV6-5; D gene unclear. Germline loops: CDR1 MNHEY, CDR2 SVGAGI. V dropped 0 bases and J dropped 0 bases, with 6 bases sitting between them. The CDR3 length is 15 residues. The CDR3 loop reads CASSYSYTSNQPQHF. In DNA, the CDR3 is TGTGCCAGCAGTTACTCTTATACTAGCAATCAGCCCCAGCATTTT.

This chain connects TRBV6-5 to TRBJ2-7, with TRBD2 as a possible D gene (5 bases). In germline, CDR1 is MNHEY, CDR2 SVGAGI. The CDR3 is 13 amino acids. V dropped 6 bases and J dropped 3 bases, with 12 bases sitting between them. The CDR3 sequence: CASRSPGNYEQYF. CDR3 bases: TGTGCCAGCAGGTCCCCGGGAAACTACGAGCAGTACTTC.

This chain joins TRBV28 and TRBJ2-7, with D tentatively TRBD1 (6 bases). V was pared by 6 bases and J by 4 bases, with 10 bases between. This CDR3 region has 12 residues. Looked up from germline, CDR1 is MDHEN and CDR2 is SYDVKM. CDR3 in amino acids: CASRRTDYEQYF. The CDR3 DNA is TGTGCCAGCAGGCGGACAGATTACGAGCAGTACTTC.

This clone was counted a single time. The chain employs TRBV19 and TRBJ2-6, with unresolved D. Germline CDR1 and CDR2: LNHDA and SQIVND (reference sequence). The V end was cut by 3 bases, the J end by 1 base, with 7 bases between. The length of the CDR3 is 15 residues. The CDR3 reads CASSINPSGANVLTF. CDR3 nucleotides: TGTGCCAGTAGTATTAATCCTTCTGGGGCCAACGTCCTGACTTTC.

The chain uses TRBV7-3 and TRBJ2-5, with D possibly called TRBD1 or TRBD2 (5 bases each). This CDR3 comprises 18 residues. Per germline, CDR1 SGHTA and CDR2 FQGTGA. The V and J ends lost 3 bases and 5 bases respectively, with 25 bases between them. The CDR3 is CASSFRGPGTVLGETQYF. The DNA of the CDR3 is TGTGCCAGCAGCTTTCGAGGGCCGGGGACGGTCTTGGGTGAGACCCAGTACTTC.

V and J are TRBV6-1 and TRBJ1-5, with D maybe TRBD1 (5 bases). The CDR3 totals 15 residues. Germline values: CDR1 MNHNS, CDR2 SASEGT. Between the trimmed V and J ends, which lost 6 bases and 4 bases, there was a span of 16 bases. CDR3: CASRDWGRGNQPQHF. CDR3 in DNA: TGTGCCAGCAGGGATTGGGGACGGGGTAATCAGCCCCAGCATTTT.

V usage is TRBV11-2 and J usage is TRBJ2-1; D may be TRBD2 (5 bases). The V and J ends lost 0 bases and 4 bases respectively, with 10 bases between them. Per the germline V gene, CDR1 is SGHAT and CDR2 is FQNNGV. The CDR3 spans 15 residues. The CDR3 spells CASSLDIGVYNEQFF. The CDR3 nucleotides read TGTGCCAGCAGCTTAGATATCGGGGTTTACAATGAGCAGTTCTTC. Supplemented by reference TRBV11-2 and TRBJ2-1, the full variable domain reads EAGVAQSPRYKIIEKRQSVAFWCNPISGHATLYWYQQILGQGPKLLIQFQNNGVVDDSQLPKDRFSAERLKGVDSTLKIQPAKLEDSAVYLCASSLDIGVYNEQFFGPGTRLTVL.

With respect to this clone: Other DNA sequences from this sample encode an identical CDR3 as well. The chain carries TRBV7-9 and TRBJ2-3; the match to TRBD1 covers 10 bases. Trimming removed 4 bases from V and 0 bases from J; junction bases left unmatched: 7. The CDR3 is made up of 17 amino acids. CDR1 and CDR2 (germline): SEHNR, FQNEAQ (reference sequence). DNA of the CDR3: TGTGCCAGCAGCTCCCCTGACAGGGGGCCTAGCACAGATACGCAGTATTTT. Residues: CASSSPDRGPSTDTQYF.

V and J are TRBV25-1 and TRBJ2-7, with 8 bases matching TRBD1. This CDR3 spans 16 amino acids. The V segment lost 2 bases and the J segment 3 bases; nucleotides outside the gene matches: 9. Germline V CDR1 and CDR2: MGHDK, SYGVNS. The CDR3 sequence: CASSEHGTGVSYEQYF. CDR3 nucleotides: TGTGCCAGCAGTGAACATGGGACAGGCGTCAGCTACGAGCAGTACTTC.

The chain recombines TRBV4-1 with TRBJ1-2; a weak D match, TRBD1 (5 bases). Per germline, CDR1 MGHRA and CDR2 YSYEKL. V lost 0 bases, J lost 4 bases, and 15 bases lay in between. The CDR3 is 16 amino acids. CDR3 in DNA: TGCGCCAGCAGCCAAGATCTTGGGGCGATTAGCTATGGCTACACCTTC. The encoded protein is CASSQDLGAISYGYTF.

The chain uses TRBV5-1 and TRBJ2-4; D might be TRBD2 (5 bases). This CDR3 has 15 residues. CDR1 is SGHRS and CDR2 is YFSETQ in the germline V gene. Trimming removed 2 bases from V and 0 bases from J, with 9 bases in between. This CDR3 is CASSLQSGAKNIQYF. In DNA form, the CDR3 reads TGCGCCAGCAGCTTACAGAGCGGAGCCAAAAACATTCAGTACTTC.

The CDR3 loop is CASGDDYTEAFF. CDR3 nucleotide sequence: TGTGCCAGCGGGGACGATTACACTGAAGCTTTCTTT. The chain employs TRBV2 and TRBJ1-1; possible D gene TRBD1, 5 bases. Trimming cost V 8 bases and J 3 bases, with 10 bases left between them. The CDR3 runs to 12 residues. Germline CDR1 reads SNHLY; CDR2 reads FYNNEI.

The rearrangement uses TRBV27 and TRBJ2-7; 7 bases are shared with TRBD1. The CDR3 is 13 amino acids. Trimming removed 5 bases from V and 5 bases from J; junction bases left unmatched: 6. Germline V gives CDR1 MNHEY, CDR2 SMNVEV (reference sequence). DNA for the CDR3: TGTGCCAGCAGTAGTACGAGGGGGCACGAGCAGTACTTC. Its translation is CASSSTRGHEQYF.

The chain carries TRBV6-4 and TRBJ2-1; D is undetermined. The CDR3 runs to 16 residues. V was shortened by 2 bases and J by 0 bases, with 11 bases between the two germline ends. CDR1 is MRHNA and CDR2 is SNTAGT in the germline V gene. CDR3 DNA: TGTGCCAGCAGTGACCACGTCTACAGCTCCTACAATGAGCAGTTCTTC. The encoded protein is CASSDHVYSSYNEQFF.

This chain uses TRBV7-9 with TRBJ2-7; no firm D call. The CDR3 covers 16 residues. Per germline, CDR1 SEHNR and CDR2 FQNEAQ (reference sequence). Trimming pared 6 bases from V and 5 bases from J, leaving 23 bases between. The CDR3 loop reads CASRFSSREGKNEQYF. CDR3 bases: TGTGCCAGCAGGTTCTCGTCCCGAGAAGGGAAAAACGAGCAGTACTTC.

The gene calls are TRBV6-1 and TRBJ1-2; D call uncertain. Germline lookup yields CDR1 MNHNS and CDR2 SASEGT. The CDR3 runs to 14 residues. V lost 4 bases, J lost 1 base, and 10 bases lay in between. For the CDR3, the DNA is TGTGCCAGCAGTGGGCCCCGATATAACTATGGCTACACCTTC. Translation: CASSGPRYNYGYTF.